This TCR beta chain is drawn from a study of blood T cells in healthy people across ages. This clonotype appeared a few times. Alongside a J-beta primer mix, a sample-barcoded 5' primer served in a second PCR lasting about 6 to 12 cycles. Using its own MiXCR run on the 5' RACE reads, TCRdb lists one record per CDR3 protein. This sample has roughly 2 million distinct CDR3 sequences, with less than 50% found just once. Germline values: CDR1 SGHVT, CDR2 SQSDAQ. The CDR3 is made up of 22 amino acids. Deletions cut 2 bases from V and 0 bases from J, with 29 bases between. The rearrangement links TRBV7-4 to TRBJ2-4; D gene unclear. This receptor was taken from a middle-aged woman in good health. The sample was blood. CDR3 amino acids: CASSLSVVDYSRAPLAKNIQYF. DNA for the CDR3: TGTGCCAGCAGCTTATCCGTAGTGGATTACTCCCGGGCCCCCTTAGCCAAAAACATTCAGTACTTC.